This is a list of T cell receptor beta chains from one sample in a study of blood T cell repertoires in COVID-19. The table came from immunoSEQ multiplex PCR; TCRdb's copy has only in-frame clones and leaves some out. The repertoire holds approximately 72,000 clones, with roughly 86% as singletons. Sequencing input: peripheral blood. The receptors shown here come from a man in his 60s with acute or convalescent COVID-19. Each CDR3 is given with its conserved first and last residue. The D gene is left open where the match is weak. A clone size is listed for some rows: how often the clone was seen (once, few, many), or a class if it is expanded.

15	TRBD1	.	TRBV10-2	TRBJ2-1	TGCGCCAGCAGCGCGGGACAGGGGTTTATGTATGAGCAGTTCTTC	CASSAGQGFMYEQFF
16	TRBD1	.	TRBV5-1	TRBJ1-4	TGCGCCAGCAGCTTCGGACAGGCAGGGGGTAATGAAAAACTGTTTTTT	CASSFGQAGGNEKLFF
14	.	.	TRBV6-6	TRBJ2-1	TGTGCCAGCACCTCCAGGGACTCCTACAATGAGCAGTTCTTC	CASTSRDSYNEQFF
17	TRBD2	.	TRBV27	TRBJ2-3	TGTGCCAGCAGCATAACTGGGACTAGCGGATTTGCAGATACGCAGTATTTT	CASSITGTSGFADTQYF
14	.	.	TRBV10-3	TRBJ2-1	TGTGCCATCCAGGCATCTCGCTCCTACAATGAGCAGTTCTTC	CAIQASRSYNEQFF
16	.	.	TRBV2	TRBJ2-1	TGTGCCAGCAGTGCTAGAGGGATGAGCTCCTACAATGAGCAGTTCTTC	CASSARGMSSYNEQFF
14	.	.	TRBV3-1/TRBV3-2	TRBJ1-5	TGTGCCAGCAGCCTCGGGAGCCTCAATCAGCCCCAGCATTTT	CASSLGSLNQPQHF
19	.	.	TRBV5-1	TRBJ2-7	TGCGCCAGCAGCTCCCCTCGACAGGAAGGTTTCTACGAGGCCTACGAGCAGTACTTC	CASSSPRQEGFYEAYEQYF
13	.	once	TRBV29-1	TRBJ2-3	TGCAGCGTTGACGTATTGGGGGCAGGTACGCAGTATTTT	CSVDVLGAGTQYF
14	.	.	TRBV11-2	TRBJ1-5	TGTGCCAGCAGCTTAGATCAGGGATATCAGCCCCAGCATTTT	CASSLDQGYQPQHF
15	.	.	TRBV6-7	TRBJ2-7	TGTGCCAGCAGTCCCGACGCGGGCCCTTCCTACGAGCAGTACTTC	CASSPDAGPSYEQYF
16	.	.	TRBV7-8	TRBJ2-6	TGTGCCAGCAGCTTCAGAGGACATACTGGGGCCAACGTCCTGACTTTC	CASSFRGHTGANVLTF
14	.	.	TRBV18	TRBJ2-1	TGTGCCAGCTCACCCTGGGCAGGTAGCAATGAGCAGTTCTTC	CASSPWAGSNEQFF
18	.	.	TRBV15	TRBJ1-3	TGTGCCACCAGCAGAGAAATCATTGAGCATATCTCTGGAAACACCATATATTTT	CATSREIIEHISGNTIYF
15	TRBD2	once	TRBV25-1	TRBJ2-3	TGTGCCAGCAGTCTAGCGGGGGGGGTCCCAGATACGCAGTATTTT	CASSLAGGVPDTQYF
14	TRBD1	few	TRBV5-6	TRBJ1-2	TGTGCCAGCAGCTCACCGGGACAGGGCTATGGCTACACCTTC	CASSSPGQGYGYTF
14	TRBD1	.	TRBV2	TRBJ2-7	TGTGCCACCGCCTATGACAGGGTAAAAGGCGAGCAGTACTTC	CATAYDRVKGEQYF
11	.	.	TRBV29-1	TRBJ2-3	TGCAGCGCCAGGATCAGCGATACGCAGTATTTT	CSARISDTQYF
15	.	.	TRBV6-5	TRBJ2-4	TGTGCCAGCAGTTCCGGACAGTTTGGCGGAAACATTCAGTACTTC	CASSSGQFGGNIQYF
15	.	.	TRBV6-4	TRBJ2-3	TGTGCCAGCAGGATGGGGGGTTTAAGCACAGATACGCAGTATTTT	CASRMGGLSTDTQYF
15	TRBD1	few	TRBV5-1	TRBJ2-1	TGCGCCAGCAGCCCAGGCGGGACAGGGGGCGGTGAGCAGTTCTTC	CASSPGGTGGGEQFF
14	.	.	TRBV2	TRBJ1-3	TGTGCCAGCAGCGTCTCGCTTGCGGGAAACACCATATATTTT	CASSVSLAGNTIYF
13	TRBD1	.	TRBV10-3	TRBJ1-4	TGTGCCATCCAAGGGACAGGGAGTGAAAAACTGTTTTTT	CAIQGTGSEKLFF
15	TRBD2	.	TRBV5-1	TRBJ2-3	TGCGCCAGCAGCTTGGTTATAGCGGGGGCAGATACGCAGTATTTT	CASSLVIAGADTQYF
14	.	.	TRBV6-6	TRBJ1-1	TGTGCCAGCAGTTGGGGGGGGACGAACACTGAAGCTTTCTTT	CASSWGGTNTEAFF
15	TRBD1	once	TRBV4-1	TRBJ1-3	TGCGCCAGCAGCCCGGACAGGGCGTCTGGAAACACCATATATTTT	CASSPDRASGNTIYF
13	TRBD2	.	TRBV24-1	TRBJ2-5	TGTGCCACCAGTTCCGGGACTAGAGAGACCCAGTACTTC	CATSSGTRETQYF
15	TRBD1	.	TRBV5-1	TRBJ2-3	TGCGCCAGCAGTCCCGGGACAGGGTACACAGATACGCAGTATTTT	CASSPGTGYTDTQYF
20	TRBD1	.	TRBV28	TRBJ1-5	TGTGCCAGCAGGCCAAAAACAGGGGGCCTGCAGATTAATAGCAATCAGCCCCAGCATTTT	CASRPKTGGLQINSNQPQHF
15	TRBD1	.	TRBV7-9	TRBJ2-7	TGTGCCAGCAGCTTGCGGGCAGGGGGCTTCTACGAGCAGTACTTC	CASSLRAGGFYEQYF
16	TRBD1	.	TRBV19	TRBJ1-2	TGTGCCAGTAGAGTTGCGACGGGACAGGGGCCTCTTGGCTACACCTTC	CASRVATGQGPLGYTF
11	.	once	TRBV11-2	TRBJ2-1	TGTGCCAGCAGCTCTAGGAATGAGCAGTTCTTC	CASSSRNEQFF
17	TRBD1	.	TRBV7-9	TRBJ2-3	TGTGCCAGCAGCTTAGCCTTCCGGGGACAGAGTACAGATACGCAGTATTTT	CASSLAFRGQSTDTQYF
16	.	few	TRBV24-1	TRBJ2-2	TGTGCCACCAGTGATTACGGGAATTCCAACACCGGGGAGCTGTTTTTT	CATSDYGNSNTGELFF
13	.	few	TRBV20-1	TRBJ1-1	TGCAGTGCTAGTTTACAGCTTAACACTGAAGCTTTCTTT	CSASLQLNTEAFF
15	TRBD1	.	TRBV15	TRBJ1-2	TGTGCCACCAGCAGAGAACGGACAGGGGGTGATGGCTACACCTTC	CATSRERTGGDGYTF
16	TRBD1	.	TRBV6-6	TRBJ1-5	TGTGCCAGCAGCCGACAGGGGGCGTGGAGCAATCAGCCCCAGCATTTT	CASSRQGAWSNQPQHF
18	.	.	TRBV6-1	TRBJ1-6	TGTGCCAGCAGTGACCCACTCCGTCTTACCGGCGGTAATTCACCCCTCCACTTT	CASSDPLRLTGGNSPLHF
14	.	.	TRBV30	TRBJ1-6	TGTGCCTGGAGTGCTCGGGGATCCGATTCACCCCTCCACTTT	CAWSARGSDSPLHF
13	TRBD1	.	TRBV5-6	TRBJ2-7	TGTGCCAGCAGCTTGACGCAGGGGGCCGAGCAGTACTTC	CASSLTQGAEQYF
14	.	.	TRBV9	TRBJ1-5	TGTGCCAGCAGCGTAGTGGCAGACAATCAGCCCCAGCATTTT	CASSVVADNQPQHF
13	.	.	TRBV28	TRBJ1-2	TGTGCCAGCAGTTTCGGACAGAACTATGGCTACACCTTC	CASSFGQNYGYTF
14	.	few	TRBV5-4	TRBJ1-1	TGTGCCAGCAGCTTGGTAGGAGGTGGTCCTGAAGCTTTCTTT	CASSLVGGGPEAFF
13	.	once	TRBV4-2	TRBJ1-2	TGTGCCAGCAGCCAAGTTGCACAGGGCGGCTACACCTTC	CASSQVAQGGYTF
15	.	.	TRBV2	TRBJ2-3	TGTGCCAGCAGGGGGGCCCAGGGGCAGAGAAATACGCAGTATTTT	CASRGAQGQRNTQYF
16	TRBD2	.	TRBV19	TRBJ2-3	TGTGCCAGTAGTAGGAGGACTAGCGGGGCCACAGATACGCAGTATTTT	CASSRRTSGATDTQYF
16	TRBD2	once	TRBV12-5	TRBJ2-3	TGTGCTAGTGGTTTGAGGCTAGCGGGGGGAACAGATACGCAGTATTTT	CASGLRLAGGTDTQYF
12	TRBD1	.	TRBV2	TRBJ1-1	TGTGCCAGCCCCGACAGGGTCACTGAAGCTTTCTTT	CASPDRVTEAFF
13	.	.	TRBV7-9	TRBJ2-7	TGTGCCAGCAGCTTAGCGGGCTCCGTGGGGCAGTACTTC	CASSLAGSVGQYF
14	.	.	TRBV5-6	TRBJ1-4	TGTGCCAGCAGCTTACGTCGTTCCAGTGAAAAACTGTTTTTT	CASSLRRSSEKLFF
13	.	.	TRBV2	TRBJ1-2	TGTGCCAGCAGGGAACTTGGCAGCTATGGCTACACCTTC	CASRELGSYGYTF
11	.	.	TRBV2	TRBJ2-7	TGTGCCAGCAGTGAACTCTACGAGCAGTACTTC	CASSELYEQYF
13	.	.	TRBV7-2	TRBJ1-1	TGTGCCAGCAGCTCAAATAGGGGCGCCGAGGCTTTCTTT	CASSSNRGAEAFF
11	.	.	TRBV4-1	TRBJ2-7	TGCGCCAGCAGCCCAGGATACGAGCAGTACTTC	CASSPGYEQYF